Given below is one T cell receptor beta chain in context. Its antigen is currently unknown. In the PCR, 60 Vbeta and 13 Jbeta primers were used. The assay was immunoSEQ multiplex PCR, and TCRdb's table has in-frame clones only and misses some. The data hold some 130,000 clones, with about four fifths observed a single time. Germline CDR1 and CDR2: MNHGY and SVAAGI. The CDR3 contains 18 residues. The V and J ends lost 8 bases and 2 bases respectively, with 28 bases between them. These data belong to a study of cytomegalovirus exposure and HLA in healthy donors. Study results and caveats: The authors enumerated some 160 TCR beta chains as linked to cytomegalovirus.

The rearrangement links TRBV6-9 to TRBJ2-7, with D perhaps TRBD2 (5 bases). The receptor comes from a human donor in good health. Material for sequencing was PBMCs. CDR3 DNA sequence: TGTGCCAGCTTGGTCCTTTCTCTTGGGAGCTGGATGGCCTACGAGCAGTACTTC. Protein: CASLVLSLGSWMAYEQYF.